The entry that follows covers one TCR beta chain sequence. Which antigen it targets is not known. No base qualities exist here, and no much larger clone lies one base off it. The germline V gene encodes CDR1 LGHNA and CDR2 YSLEER. Trimming takes 0 bases off V and 8 bases off J; junction bases not matched to a gene: 16. The CDR3 numbers 18 residues from cysteine through phenylalanine. The entry retains the CDR3 DNA only, 54 bases that are in frame from base 1. Library generation was performed with the immunoSEQ multiplex PCR assay. The multiplex PCR relied on a mix of 60 forward primers for TCR Vbeta segments and 13 reverse primers for TCR Jbeta segments. The CDR3 region of rearranged TCR beta genes was amplified from genomic DNA with a multiplex PCR assay. The amplified TCR beta libraries were sequenced on the Illumina HiSeq System as 87-base-pair reads. On the study's bioinformatics: Across the roughly 700 repertoires, a later analysis counted some 80 million unique TCR beta chains, about 10 million of which were shared by at least two donors. A nearest-neighbor algorithm error-corrected the raw reads and collapsed the reads into unique sequences, merging closely related sequences to remove PCR and sequencing errors. Alignment of CDR3 sequences to IMGT reference sequences was used to assign V, D and J gene segments. For a sequence to be retained, a match of at least six nucleotides was required to both a V gene segment and a J gene segment. Rearrangements were called productive when the CDR3 lacked stop codons and stayed in frame with V and J; all others were non-productive. CDR3 was defined by IMGT convention, running from the second conserved V-encoded cysteine to the conserved J-encoded phenylalanine. Sequences without an unambiguous match to a single V gene segment were excluded from the earlier analysis of a few hundred of the donors. In an earlier analysis of approximately 590 of the donors, a V segment was called functional when productive rearrangements were above 56.7%, and segregating when the standard deviation between donors exceeded 5%. A statistical classification framework was built to diagnose cytomegalovirus status from the catalog of TCR beta chain sequences. In a later analysis, TCR nucleotide sequences were compared against IMGT/GENE-DB human TR gene sequences so that V and J genes could be assigned. Using the TCRdist pipeline, a later analysis assigned CDR3 sequences along with most-parsimonious VDJ recombination scenarios. In a later analysis, every TCR beta chain was defined by the combination of its CDR3 amino acid sequence and its V-gene family, and reads without a unique V-gene family were dropped. To address suspected cross-contamination and a sequencing artifact, a later analysis removed 550 to 750 highly shared, low-generation-probability nucleotide sequences. A later analysis calculated a clonal expansion index for each public chain from normalized within-repertoire ranks of inferred template counts. In a later analysis, generation probabilities were computed with a VDJ recombination model fitted to out-of-frame rearrangements, and the resulting probabilities were checked against IGoR. Hypergeometric tests were used in a later analysis to score TCR-TCR, TCR-HLA and TCR-CMV co-occurrence, with a repertoire-size bias correction applied to the TCR pairs. To estimate false discovery rates, a later analysis permuted the HLA or CMV assignments 20 times. In a later analysis, co-occurring TCRs were grouped with DBSCAN, and TCRdist sequence similarity was added when clustering was performed within HLA-allele-positive subsets. For co-occurrence clustering, repertoires with fewer than 30,000 or more than 120,000 public chains were excluded, along with 4 to 6 repertoires with anomalous nucleotide sharing. Not all clones reach the TCRdb copy of this immuneACCESS table, which keeps in-frame sequences only. Checked studies attribute under half of the gap to unresolved V genes and leave the rest unexplained. For V, J and clone size, that table is used; D and trimming come from the DNA. The sample table lists 85,000 to 100,000 clones, 60% to 65% of them with a count of one. Together, the top ten hold around 2.5% of the sample.

These data originate in a study of cytomegalovirus exposure and HLA in healthy donors (dated by TCRdb to about 2017). Regarding the complete study: An earlier analysis of fewer than 750 of the donors reported 276 Gb of sequence data and some 110 million unique TCR beta sequences obtained from 150 million to 200 million T cells. The study aimed to test whether cataloging public T cell receptors could reveal signatures of past pathogen exposure. To predict cytomegalovirus infection status, the study brought together high-throughput TCR immunosequencing, statistical association of individual TCRs with disease status, and machine learning. Genome-wide SNP genotypes for about 60% of the roughly 700 donors were used in a later genetic analysis, which treated that subset as a discovery cohort. Rather than drawing on any new phenotypic data, the later analysis identified candidate immune exposures from TCR beta sequences and the way those sequences occurred across donors. The number of typed donors differed by locus: roughly 620-630 for A, B, C, DRB1 and DQB1; approximately 520 for DQA1; approximately 600 for DPA1; and roughly 450 for DPB1. Among roughly 400 genotyped donors of the cohort, an average of approximately 220,000 unique TCR beta nucleotide sequences was sequenced per donor, of which 15% to 20% were non-productive. Class I and class II HLA loci were covered by the typing at four-digit resolution. The study used immunosequencing to profile the T cell repertoires of approximately 690 subjects and linked those repertoires to cytomegalovirus serostatus. In a later analysis, previously published TCR beta repertoires from fewer than 750 donors were re-analyzed and high-resolution HLA genotyping was added so that TCR occurrence patterns could be studied. An early release covering 550 to 700 HLA-typed donors comprised 250 to 350 gigabases of sequencing data and approximately 80 million unique TCR sequences. Because of strong linkage in the cohort, 5 or 6 DR-DQ haplotypes were treated as single units for association and clustering. Along with the roughly 610-subject first cohort, a separate validation cohort of over 90 different subjects was used. Donor age, sex, ethnicity and CMV serostatus were collected together with the repertoire data. Of the approximately 400 genotyped donors, approximately 83% fell in the genetic ancestry cluster associated with self-reported Caucasian donors. In an earlier analysis of about 590 of the donors, high-throughput TCR beta sequencing was used to judge whether each TCR beta V gene segment behaved as functional or pseudogenic. Every discovery cohort repertoire had been produced on one sequencing platform.

The investigation overall reported the following: The classifier was reported to diagnose cytomegalovirus status with high specificity and sensitivity in both the original cohort and the validation cohort. In a later genetic analysis, a missense DCLRE1C variant was associated with V-gene and J-gene trimming of TCR beta chains, and the association was replicated in an independent cohort. When HLA alleles, especially DR and DQ, strongly co-occurred, attributing TCR associations to individual alleles was difficult. The sequencing pipeline was judged likely to have produced a cluster of highly shared sequence variants as a technical artifact. In a later analysis, most CMV-associated TCR beta chains were found to appear HLA-restricted, with HLA associations seemingly driven largely by CMV exposure. In a later analysis, HLA-associated TCR beta chains showed more clonal expansion and lower generation probabilities than non-associated chains that were equally common. Correlated functional status among segregating V segments might be attributable to linkage disequilibrium, but an unknown experimental factor could not be ruled out. A further reported finding was that TCR beta sequences accurately predicted the HLA-A and HLA-B alleles for most subjects in the first cohort. The only immune exposure information available for the cohort was CMV serostatus. In vitro tests confirmed that three of the cytomegalovirus-associated TCR beta chains recognize cytomegalovirus antigens. In this cohort, only TCR beta chains were sequenced, and detectable features were limited by the absence of alpha or paired-chain data. Most TCR sequences were observed very rarely across donors, whereas some public TCRs were present in many individuals. According to a later genetic analysis, donors in an Asian-associated ancestry cluster had fewer N-insertions in productive TCRs than the roughly 700-donor mean. Presence/absence analyses assumed roughly uniform sequencing depth across donors, an assumption that may not hold. In the study, roughly 160 TCR beta chains were listed as associated with cytomegalovirus. Because counts were too low, roughly 17 rarely observed V segments, including chromosome 9 orphons, were left out of the earlier analysis of some 640 of the donors. Some IMGT-functional V segments, including TRBV6-2 and TRBV6-3, could not be told apart with the 87-base-pair reads, so those segments were excluded. HLA typing was unavailable for some donors at each locus, so association tests used only the typed subset. Several of the top co-occurrence clusters appeared to be linked to parvovirus B19, influenza, CMV and Epstein-Barr virus, according to a later analysis. In a later analysis, over 15,000 TCR beta sequences were associated with specific HLA alleles at a false discovery rate of 0.05. The authors suggested that the approach could potentially be generalized to other disease states and immunological phenotypes. In an earlier analysis of 587 of the donors, most TCR beta V segments appeared in productive rearrangements about 90% or about 30% of the time, broadly matching IMGT annotations. A later analysis found that TCR association rates varied across HLA loci, with DRB1 alleles showing the most associated TCRs and HLA-C alleles the fewest.

The cohort consisted of 600 to 700 healthy bone marrow donors. At the time of sampling, every cohort member was nominally healthy, though immune exposures that went unrecorded were likely present. CMV serostatus was positive for 250 to 300 and negative for about 55% of the 666 cohort members, and was not recorded for this donor. A peripheral blood sample was collected from each donor, and TCR beta sequencing was performed on peripheral blood mononuclear cells. Genomic DNA was extracted from the blood cell samples with the Qiagen DNeasy Blood Extraction Kit. The chain uses TRBV4-3 and TRBJ1-2; 9 central nucleotides agree with TRBD1. The sequence was obtained from a human donor in good health. The sequenced sample consisted of PBMCs. In nucleotides, the sequence is TGCGCCAGCAGCCAAGATTTCCGGACAGGGGTTCAGGTTGGCGGCTACACCTTC. Translated, this gives CASSQDFRTGVQVGGYTF.